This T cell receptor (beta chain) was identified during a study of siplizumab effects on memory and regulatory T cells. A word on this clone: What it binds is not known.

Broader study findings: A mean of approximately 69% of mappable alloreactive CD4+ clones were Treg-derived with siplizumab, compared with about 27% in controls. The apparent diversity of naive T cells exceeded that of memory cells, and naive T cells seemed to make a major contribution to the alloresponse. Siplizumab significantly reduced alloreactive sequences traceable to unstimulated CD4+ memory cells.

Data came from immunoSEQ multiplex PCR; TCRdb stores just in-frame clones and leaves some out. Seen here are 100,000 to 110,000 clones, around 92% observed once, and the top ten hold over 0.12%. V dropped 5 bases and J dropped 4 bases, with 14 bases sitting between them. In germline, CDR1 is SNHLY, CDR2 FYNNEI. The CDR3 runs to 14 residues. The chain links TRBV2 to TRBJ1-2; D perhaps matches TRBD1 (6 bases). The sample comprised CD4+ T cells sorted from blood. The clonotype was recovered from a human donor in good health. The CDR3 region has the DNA TGTGCCAGCAGTCAGTACAGGGACCTCTATGGCTACACCTTC. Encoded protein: CASSQYRDLYGYTF.